Detailed here is one T cell receptor (beta chain). The CDR3 totals 14 residues. The V gene lost 5 bases and the J gene lost 3 bases, with 11 bases spanning the gap. From germline, CDR1 is PRHDT and CDR2 FYEKMQ (reference sequence). The sample belongs to a study of blood T cell repertoires in COVID-19. About the study: Collection of acute and convalescent COVID-19 samples took place in the United States, Italy and Spain. Nucleic acid was either cDNA or gDNA, and it came from T cells, B-cell-depleted T cells, or PBMCs.

Per the original methods: Amplification with reference gene primers provided the estimates of nucleated cell counts. Clones were sequenced by immunoSEQ multiplex PCR, and TCRdb holds only the in-frame ones, with some missing. V, J and clone size were drawn from that table, and D and trimming were deduced from the DNA. The sample records roughly 300,000 clones, around 83% being singletons. The sequenced sample was peripheral blood. This TCR came from a woman between 45 and 60 years old with acute or convalescent COVID-19. The chain carries TRBV13 and TRBJ1-5; TRBD1 might be the D (5 bases). This CDR3 is CASSLGGYNQPQHF. In nucleotides, the CDR3 is TGTGCCAGCAGCCTCGGGGGATACAATCAGCCCCAGCATTTT.